The 24 T cell receptor beta chains presented below share a single source sample, sequenced in a study of shared clonotypes between healthy human individuals. The method was immunoSEQ multiplex PCR; TCRdb's version includes in-frame clones alone and lacks a portion of them. The sample records about 820,000 clones, over 90% being singletons. In the naive CD8 group, cells lacked CD45RO and were positively selected for CCR7, so terminally differentiated effector memory CD45RA+ cells were left out. The specimen was naive CD8+ T cells sorted from blood. These TCRs come from a young man in good health.

V is TRBV7-8 and J is TRBJ2-1; D might be TRBD2 (6 bases). V shed 5 bases and J shed 0 bases, with 14 bases lying between them. Germline V lookup: CDR1 SGHVS, CDR2 FQNEAQ. There are 16 residues in the CDR3. In DNA form, the CDR3 reads TGTGCCAGCAGCCACTTCGCGGGGATCTCCTACAATGAGCAGTTCTTC. This gives the protein CASSHFAGISYNEQFF.

This clone has only a few counts. The chain couples TRBV25-1 to TRBJ2-7; D call uncertain. V lost 5 bases and J lost 2, with 4 bases in between. The CDR3 extends over 11 amino acids. Per germline, CDR1 MGHDK and CDR2 SYGVNS. The CDR3 sequence: CASSMAYEQYF. In nucleotides, the CDR3 is TGTGCCAGCAGTATGGCCTACGAGCAGTACTTC.

The gene calls are TRBV4-1 and TRBJ1-4, with D perhaps matching TRBD1 (5 bases). Trimming removed 4 bases from V and 12 bases from J, with 12 bases in between. The CDR3 sequence is 12 residues long. The germline V gene encodes CDR1 MGHRA and CDR2 YSYEKL. Written as DNA, the CDR3 is TGCGCCAGCAGCCTATCGACAGTGGAACTGTTTTTT. Encoded protein: CASSLSTVELFF.

The chain uses TRBV15 and TRBJ2-1; D is uncertain. The V gene's germline CDR1 is LNHNV and CDR2 YYDKDF (reference sequence). Trimming stripped 0 bases from V and 14 bases from J, with 14 bases between. The CDR3 contains 13 residues. The DNA for the CDR3 is TGTGCCACCAGCAGAGATGGTAGCTTTCGGGAGTTCTTC. Amino acid sequence: CATSRDGSFREFF.

This chain connects TRBV2 to TRBJ2-1; 12 bases match TRBD2. The ends lost 4 bases at V and 0 bases at J; junction bases unmatched: 13. CDR1 is SNHLY, CDR2 FYNNEI, per germline. The CDR3 runs to 20 residues. The CDR3 region has the DNA TGTGCCAGCAGTGCGGGAAGACTAGCGGGAGCTTTAGACTCCTACAATGAGCAGTTCTTC. It specifies CASSAGRLAGALDSYNEQFF.

In this sample, this clone turned up once. This chain uses TRBV11-2 with TRBJ1-1; 7 bases match TRBD1. The CDR3 extends over 15 amino acids. Germline CDR1 SGHAT, CDR2 FQNNGV. V lost 5 bases, J lost 0 bases, and 6 bases stayed unmatched. In DNA form, the CDR3 reads TGTGCCAGCAGCACCCCCCAGGGGGTGAACACTGAAGCTTTCTTT. Residues: CASSTPQGVNTEAFF.

This clone was detected only once. The chain has TRBV7-8 and TRBJ2-2, with no clear D. This CDR3 region has 16 residues. Germline CDR1 is SGHVS and CDR2 is FQNEAQ. Trimming left V 2 bases short and J 5 bases short, with 15 bases between. In DNA, the CDR3 is TGTGCCAGCAGCTTACTATTTCGGATTAATACCGGGGAGCTGTTTTTT. Translation gives CASSLLFRINTGELFF.

The rearrangement links TRBV30 to TRBJ1-4, with D possibly being TRBD1 (6 bases). With 3 bases removed from V and 5 bases from J, the gap between germline ends came to 10 bases. There are 13 residues in the CDR3. From germline, CDR1 is GTSNPN and CDR2 SVGIG (reference sequence). CDR3 sequence (DNA): TGTGCCTGGAGCCTACAGGGCAATGAAAAACTGTTTTTT. The encoded protein is CAWSLQGNEKLFF.

V gene TRBV7-3 combines with J gene TRBJ2-5; D uncertain. V gave up 1 base and J gave up 5 bases, with 14 bases separating them. Germline lookup yields CDR1 SGHTA and CDR2 FQGTGA. The CDR3 covers 15 residues. CDR3 amino acids: CASSLSPGPRETQYF. In DNA form, the CDR3 reads TGTGCCAGCAGCTTAAGCCCCGGACCTCGGGAGACCCAGTACTTC.

V and J are TRBV7-6 and TRBJ2-3; D is undetermined. From germline, CDR1 is SGHVS and CDR2 FNYEAQ. Trimming took off 4 bases at V and 2 bases at J, with 19 bases between the two ends. The CDR3 runs 17 residues. The CDR3 sequence: CASSSGELTRFTDTQYF. In nucleotides, the CDR3 is TGTGCCAGCAGCTCCGGAGAGCTAACCAGATTCACAGATACGCAGTATTTT.

The CDR3: CASSLGLTNYYEQYF. The DNA for the CDR3 is TGTGCCAGCAGTTTAGGTCTTACAAACTACTACGAGCAGTACTTC. The V call is TRBV28, the J call TRBJ2-7; unclear D gene. V was pared by 2 bases and J by 3 bases, with 14 bases between. This CDR3 has 15 amino acids. Germline values: CDR1 MDHEN, CDR2 SYDVKM.

This CDR3 reads CASSPDRAYSYEQYF. The CDR3 DNA reads as TGTGCCAGCAGCCCAGACAGGGCCTACTCATACGAGCAGTACTTC. This rearrangement joins TRBV11-2 to TRBJ2-7; 7 positions agree with TRBD1. The ends lost 5 bases at V and 4 bases at J; junction bases unmatched: 11. This CDR3 comprises 15 residues. Per the germline V gene, CDR1 is SGHAT and CDR2 is FQNNGV.

The chain couples TRBV19 to TRBJ2-3, with D possibly being TRBD2 (6 bases). V was clipped by 2 bases and J by 2 bases, with 14 bases between them. CDR3 length: 16 residues. Germline CDR1 and CDR2: LNHDA and SQIVND (reference sequence). Written as DNA, the CDR3 is TGTGCCAGTAGTATAATCAGCGGGTCCTCCACAGATACGCAGTATTTT. Its translation: CASSIISGSSTDTQYF.

The chain couples TRBV27 to TRBJ2-3; TRBD2 matches 7 bases. Per the germline V gene, CDR1 is MNHEY and CDR2 is SMNVEV (reference sequence). The CDR3 is 16 residues long. J gave up 5 bases and V 6 bases, and 14 bases lay outside the gene matches. The DNA of the CDR3 is TGTGCCAGCAGCCCCGGGACTACCAAAAGGGGAGATACGCAGTATTTT. It codes for CASSPGTTKRGDTQYF.

V gene TRBV7-8 combines with J gene TRBJ2-7; 7 bases are shared with TRBD1. V lost 5 bases to trimming and J lost 2 bases; unmatched junction nucleotides: 6. In germline, CDR1 is SGHVS, CDR2 FQNEAQ. The CDR3 totals 14 residues. CDR3 nucleotides: TGTGCCAGCAGCACCGGACAGGAACCCTACGAGCAGTACTTC. This encodes CASSTGQEPYEQYF. Filled out from reference TRBV7-8 and TRBJ2-7, the complete variable domain reads GAGVSQSPRYKVAKRGQDVALRCDPISGHVSLFWYQQALGQGPEFLTYFQNEAQLDKSGLPSDRFFAERPEGSVSTLKIQRTQQEDSAVYLCASSTGQEPYEQYFGPGTRLTVT.

Concerning this clone itself: Other DNA sequences in the same sample also yield this CDR3. The V gene is TRBV15, the J gene TRBJ2-5, with D hard to call. The CDR3 is 12 amino acids. Trimming shortened V by 0 bases and J by 1 base, and 0 bases separated the two germline ends. From germline, CDR1 is LNHNV and CDR2 YYDKDF (reference sequence). The CDR3 sequence: CATSRDQETQYF. The CDR3 DNA reads as TGTGCCACCAGCAGAGACCAAGAGACCCAGTACTTC.

V is TRBV4-1 and J is TRBJ1-1; D gene uncertain. Germline-derived CDR1 and CDR2 are MGHRA and YSYEKL. V was pared by 4 bases and J by 0 bases, with 6 bases between. The CDR3 runs to 13 residues. The CDR3 sequence is CASSRLMNTEAFF. The CDR3 region has the DNA TGCGCCAGCAGCCGGCTCATGAACACTGAAGCTTTCTTT.

This chain joins TRBV7-9 and TRBJ1-1; TRBD1 matches at 10 bases. Germline CDR1 and CDR2: SEHNR and FQNEAQ (reference sequence). The CDR3 covers 16 residues. J was trimmed by 3 bases and V by 0 bases; bases with no gene match: 4. The CDR3 sequence: CASSLAPGQGYTEAFF. The CDR3 DNA is TGTGCCAGCAGCTTAGCTCCGGGACAGGGGTACACTGAAGCTTTCTTT.

The rearrangement joins TRBV5-1 to TRBJ2-7; 7 nucleotides agree with TRBD2. CDR1 and CDR2 (germline): SGHRS, YFSETQ. The CDR3 covers 14 residues. V lost 3 bases and J lost 5; bases outside the gene matches: 8. The CDR3 region has the DNA TGCGCCAGCAGCTGGACCGGGACTATTAACGAGCAGTACTTC. This sequence encodes CASSWTGTINEQYF.

The V call is TRBV5-1, the J call TRBJ2-1; the match to TRBD1 covers 8 bases. Germline V gives CDR1 SGHRS, CDR2 YFSETQ. V gave up 0 bases and J gave up 3 bases; unmatched junction bases: 8. The CDR3 runs 17 residues. The CDR3 DNA reads as TGCGCCAGCAGCTTGGGACAGGGGACCTTTTTCTACAATGAGCAGTTCTTC. This encodes CASSLGQGTFFYNEQFF. Full variable domain (remainder filled in from reference TRBV5-1 and TRBJ2-1): KAGVTQTPRYLIKTRGQQVTLSCSPISGHRSVSWYQQTPGQGLQFLFEYFSETQRNKGNFPGRFSGRQFSNSRSEMNVSTLELGDSALYLCASSLGQGTFFYNEQFFGPGTRLTVL.

The chain links TRBV9 to TRBJ1-5, with D unresolved. V lost 0 bases and J lost 4, with 5 bases in between. CDR1 is SGDLS and CDR2 is YYNGEE in the germline V gene. The CDR3 covers 13 residues. The CDR3 sequence is CASSVVTNQPQHF. CDR3 nucleotides: TGTGCCAGCAGCGTAGTTACTAATCAGCCCCAGCATTTT.

The chain carries TRBV29-1 and TRBJ2-4; 11 bases align to TRBD1. The CDR3 is 12 amino acids. The germline V gene encodes CDR1 SQVTM and CDR2 ANQGSEA. V was pared by 4 bases and J by 10 bases, with 3 bases of the junction left unmatched. CDR3 sequence reads: CSVVGTGGIQYF. The DNA for the CDR3 is TGCAGCGTTGTCGGGACAGGGGGTATTCAGTACTTC. Full variable domain (rest looked up from reference TRBV29-1 and TRBJ2-4): SAVISQKPSRDICQRGTSLTIQCQVDSQVTMMFWYRQQPGQSLTLIATANQGSEATYESGFVIDKFPISRPNLTFSTLTVSNMSPEDSSIYLCSVVGTGGIQYFGAGTRLSVL.

The chain uses TRBV11-2 and TRBJ1-4; 9 bases match TRBD1. Germline values: CDR1 SGHAT, CDR2 FQNNGV. The CDR3 is 19 amino acids. After removal of 6 bases from V and 2 bases from J, the junction contained 16 bases not matched to a gene. The CDR3 DNA is TGTGCCAGCAGTCAACCGGGACAGGGACCCTTTTGGACTAATGAAAAACTGTTTTTT. Its protein is CASSQPGQGPFWTNEKLFF.

This chain joins TRBV7-6 and TRBJ2-7, with D perhaps TRBD1 (6 bases). The germline V gene encodes CDR1 SGHVS and CDR2 FNYEAQ. There are 16 residues in the CDR3. V was pared by 5 bases and J by 4 bases, with 21 bases between. The CDR3 spells CASSPRSGAATYEQYF. CDR3 in DNA: TGTGCCAGCAGCCCCCGCTCAGGGGCCGCGACTTACGAGCAGTACTTC.